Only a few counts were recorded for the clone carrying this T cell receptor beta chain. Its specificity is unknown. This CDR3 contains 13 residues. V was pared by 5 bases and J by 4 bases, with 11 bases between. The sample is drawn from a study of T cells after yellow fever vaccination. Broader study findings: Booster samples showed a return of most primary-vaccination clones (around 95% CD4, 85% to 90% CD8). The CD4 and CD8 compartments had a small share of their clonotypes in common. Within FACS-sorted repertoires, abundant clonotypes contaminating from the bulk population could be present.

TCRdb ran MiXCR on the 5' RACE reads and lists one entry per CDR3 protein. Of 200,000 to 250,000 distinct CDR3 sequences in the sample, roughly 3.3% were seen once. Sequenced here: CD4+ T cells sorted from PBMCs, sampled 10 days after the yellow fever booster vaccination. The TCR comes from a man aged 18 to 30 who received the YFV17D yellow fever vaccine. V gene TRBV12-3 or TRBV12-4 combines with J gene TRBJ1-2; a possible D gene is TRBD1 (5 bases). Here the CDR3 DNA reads TGTGCCAGCAGTCCTACAGGTCCCTATGGCTACACCTTC. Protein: CASSPTGPYGYTF.